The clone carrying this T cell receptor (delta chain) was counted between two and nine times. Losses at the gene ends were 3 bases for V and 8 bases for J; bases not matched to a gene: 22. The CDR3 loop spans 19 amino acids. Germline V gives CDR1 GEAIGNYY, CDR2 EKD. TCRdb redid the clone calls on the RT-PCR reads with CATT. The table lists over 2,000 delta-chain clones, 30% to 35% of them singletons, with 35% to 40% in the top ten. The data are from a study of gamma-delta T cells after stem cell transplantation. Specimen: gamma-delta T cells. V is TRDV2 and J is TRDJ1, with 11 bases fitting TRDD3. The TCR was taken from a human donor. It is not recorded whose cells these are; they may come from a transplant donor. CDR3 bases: TGTGCCTGTGACCCCCTTCCGGACGACCTCCGGGTGGGGGATACGAAACTCATCTTT. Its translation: CACDPLPDDLRVGDTKLIF.